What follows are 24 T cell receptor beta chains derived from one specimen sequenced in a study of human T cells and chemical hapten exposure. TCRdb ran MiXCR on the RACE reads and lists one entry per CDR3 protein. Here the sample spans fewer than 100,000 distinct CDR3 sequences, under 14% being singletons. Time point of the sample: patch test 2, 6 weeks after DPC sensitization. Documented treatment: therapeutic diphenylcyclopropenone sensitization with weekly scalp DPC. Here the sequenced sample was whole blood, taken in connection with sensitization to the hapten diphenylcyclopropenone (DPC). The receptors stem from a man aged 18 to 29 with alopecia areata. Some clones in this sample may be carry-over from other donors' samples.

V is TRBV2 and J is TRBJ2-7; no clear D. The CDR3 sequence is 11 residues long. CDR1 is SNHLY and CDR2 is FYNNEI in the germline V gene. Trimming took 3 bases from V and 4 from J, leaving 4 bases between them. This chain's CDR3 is CASSERYEQYV. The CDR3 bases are TGTGCCAGCAGTGAGCGATACGAGCAGTACGTC.

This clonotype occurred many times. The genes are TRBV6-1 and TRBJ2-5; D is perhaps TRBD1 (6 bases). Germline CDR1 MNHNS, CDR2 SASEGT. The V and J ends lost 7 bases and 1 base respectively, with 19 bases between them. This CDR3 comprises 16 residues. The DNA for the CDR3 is TGTGCCAGCACCCATCGGACAGCCATCTCCCAAGAGACCCAGTACTTC. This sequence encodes CASTHRTAISQETQYF.

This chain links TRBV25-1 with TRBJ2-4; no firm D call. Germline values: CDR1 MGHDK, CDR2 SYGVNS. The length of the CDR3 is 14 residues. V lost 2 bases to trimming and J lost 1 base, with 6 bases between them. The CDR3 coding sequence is TGTGCCAGCAGTGAAGTGGGGGCCAAAAACATTCAGTACTTC. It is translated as CASSEVGAKNIQYF.

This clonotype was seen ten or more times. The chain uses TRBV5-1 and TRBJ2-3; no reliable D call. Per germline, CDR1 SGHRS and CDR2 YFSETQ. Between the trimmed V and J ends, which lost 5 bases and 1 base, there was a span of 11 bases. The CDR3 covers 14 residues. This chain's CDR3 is CASRTLRGTDTQYF. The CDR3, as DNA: TGCGCCAGCAGGACACTCCGGGGCACAGATACGCAGTATTTT. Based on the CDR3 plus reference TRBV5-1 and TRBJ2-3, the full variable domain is KAGVTQTPRYLIKTRGQQVTLSCSPISGHRSVSWYQQTPGQGLQFLFEYFSETQRNKGNFPGRFSGRQFSNSRSEMNVSTLELGDSALYLCASRTLRGTDTQYFGPGTRLTVL.

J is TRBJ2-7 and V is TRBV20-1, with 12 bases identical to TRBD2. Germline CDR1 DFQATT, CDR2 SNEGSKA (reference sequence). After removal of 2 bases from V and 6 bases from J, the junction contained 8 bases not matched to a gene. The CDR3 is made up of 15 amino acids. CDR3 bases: TGCAGTGCTAGATCGGCGGGACTAGCGGGTTCCGAGCAGTACTTC. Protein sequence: CSARSAGLAGSEQYF.

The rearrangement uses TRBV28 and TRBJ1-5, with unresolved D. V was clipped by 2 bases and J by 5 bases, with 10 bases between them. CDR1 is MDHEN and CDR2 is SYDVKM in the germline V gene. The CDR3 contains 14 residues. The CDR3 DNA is TGTGCCAGCAGTTTACCCCCCGATTATCAGCCCCAGCATTTT. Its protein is CASSLPPDYQPQHF.

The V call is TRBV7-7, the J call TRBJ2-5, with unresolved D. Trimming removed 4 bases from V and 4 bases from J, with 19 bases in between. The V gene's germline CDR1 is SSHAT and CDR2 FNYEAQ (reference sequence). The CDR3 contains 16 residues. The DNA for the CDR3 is TGTGCCAGCAGCTCCACCCCGGGTGACGGGCGAGAGACCCAGTACTTC. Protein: CASSSTPGDGRETQYF.

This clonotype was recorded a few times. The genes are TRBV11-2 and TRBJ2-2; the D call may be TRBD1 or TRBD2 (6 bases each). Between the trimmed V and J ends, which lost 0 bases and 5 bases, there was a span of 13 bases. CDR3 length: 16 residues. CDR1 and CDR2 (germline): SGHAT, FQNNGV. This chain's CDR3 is CASSLEGGRRTGELFF. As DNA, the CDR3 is TGTGCCAGCAGCTTAGAAGGGGGGAGACGAACCGGGGAGCTGTTTTTT.

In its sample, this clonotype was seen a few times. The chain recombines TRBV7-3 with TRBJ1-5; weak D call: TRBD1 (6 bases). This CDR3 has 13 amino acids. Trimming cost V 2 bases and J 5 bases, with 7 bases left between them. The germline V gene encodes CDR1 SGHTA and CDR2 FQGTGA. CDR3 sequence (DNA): TGTGCCAGCAGCTTAGAGGGGGATCAGCCCCAGCATTTT. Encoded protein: CASSLEGDQPQHF.

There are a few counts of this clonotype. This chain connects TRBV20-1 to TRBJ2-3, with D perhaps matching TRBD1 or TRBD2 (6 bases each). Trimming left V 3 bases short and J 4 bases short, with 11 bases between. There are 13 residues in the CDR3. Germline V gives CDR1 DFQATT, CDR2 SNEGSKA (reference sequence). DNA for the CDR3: TGCAGTGCTAGTGGGGGCGGGGCAGATACGCAGTATTTT. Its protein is CSASGGGADTQYF.

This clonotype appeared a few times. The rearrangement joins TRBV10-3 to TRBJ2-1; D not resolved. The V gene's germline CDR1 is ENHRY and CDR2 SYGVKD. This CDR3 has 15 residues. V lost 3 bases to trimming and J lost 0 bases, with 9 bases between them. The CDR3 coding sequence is TGTGCCATCAGTGAAGACCGCGACTCCTACAATGAGCAGTTCTTC. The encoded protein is CAISEDRDSYNEQFF.

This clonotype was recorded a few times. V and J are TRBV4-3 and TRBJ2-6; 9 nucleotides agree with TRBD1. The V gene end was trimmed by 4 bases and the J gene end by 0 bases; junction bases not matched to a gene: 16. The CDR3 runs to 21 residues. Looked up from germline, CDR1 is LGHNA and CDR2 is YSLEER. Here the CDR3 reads CASSPSGWDREMNSGANVLTF. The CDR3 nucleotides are TGCGCCAGCAGCCCTAGTGGATGGGACAGGGAGATGAACTCTGGGGCCAACGTCCTGACTTTC.

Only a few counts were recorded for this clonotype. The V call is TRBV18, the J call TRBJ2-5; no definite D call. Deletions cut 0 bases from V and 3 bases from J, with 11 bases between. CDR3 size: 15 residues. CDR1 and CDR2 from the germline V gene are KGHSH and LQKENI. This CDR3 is CASSPPGGGEETQYF. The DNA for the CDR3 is TGTGCCAGCTCACCACCCGGTGGCGGCGAAGAGACCCAGTACTTC.

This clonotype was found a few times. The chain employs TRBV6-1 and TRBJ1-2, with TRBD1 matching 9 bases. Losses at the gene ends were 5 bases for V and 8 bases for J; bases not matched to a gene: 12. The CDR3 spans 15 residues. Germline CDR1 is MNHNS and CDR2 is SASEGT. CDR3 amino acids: CASSSPGDRASGYTF. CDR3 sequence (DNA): TGTGCCAGCAGTTCCCCTGGGGACAGGGCCTCCGGCTACACCTTC.

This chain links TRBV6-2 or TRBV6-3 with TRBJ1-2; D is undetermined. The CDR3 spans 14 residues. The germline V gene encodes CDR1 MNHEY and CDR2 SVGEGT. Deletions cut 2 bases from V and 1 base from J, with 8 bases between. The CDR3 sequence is CASSYRTRNYGYTF. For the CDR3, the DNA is TGTGCCAGCAGTTACAGGACCCGTAACTATGGCTACACCTTC.

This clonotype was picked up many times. The chain's CDR3 is CASSPTGQGPREKLFF. The CDR3 nucleotides are TGCGCCAGCAGCCCCACCGGACAGGGTCCCCGTGAAAAACTGTTTTTT. The chain uses TRBV5-1 and TRBJ1-4, with 8 bases fitting TRBD1. With 4 bases clipped from V and 7 bases from J, the junction kept 12 bases outside the gene matches. The CDR3 sequence is 16 residues long. The germline V gene encodes CDR1 SGHRS and CDR2 YFSETQ.

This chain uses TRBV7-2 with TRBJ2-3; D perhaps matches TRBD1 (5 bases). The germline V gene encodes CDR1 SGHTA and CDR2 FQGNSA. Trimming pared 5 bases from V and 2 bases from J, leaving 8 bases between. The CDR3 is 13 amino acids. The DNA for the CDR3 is TGTGCCAGCAGCCAGGACAACACAGATACGCAGTATTTT. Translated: CASSQDNTDTQYF.

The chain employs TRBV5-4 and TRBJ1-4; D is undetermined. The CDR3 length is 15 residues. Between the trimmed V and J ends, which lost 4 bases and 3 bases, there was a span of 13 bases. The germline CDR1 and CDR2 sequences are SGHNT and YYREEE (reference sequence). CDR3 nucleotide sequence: TGTGCCAGCAGCGGATCCCGGGCGGCTAATGAAAAACTGTTTTTT. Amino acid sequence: CASSGSRAANEKLFF.

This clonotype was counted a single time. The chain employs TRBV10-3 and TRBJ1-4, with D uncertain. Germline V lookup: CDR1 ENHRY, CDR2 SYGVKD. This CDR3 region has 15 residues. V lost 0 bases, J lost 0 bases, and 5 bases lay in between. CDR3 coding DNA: TGTGCCATCAGTGAGTCGGGCGCAACTAATGAAAAACTGTTTTTT. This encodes CAISESGATNEKLFF.

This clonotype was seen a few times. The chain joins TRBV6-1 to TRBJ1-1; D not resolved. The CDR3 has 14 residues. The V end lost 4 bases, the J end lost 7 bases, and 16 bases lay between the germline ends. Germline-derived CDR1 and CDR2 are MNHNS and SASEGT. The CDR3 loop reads CASSVFTEQNEAFF. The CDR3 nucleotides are TGTGCCAGCAGTGTGTTTACCGAACAAAATGAAGCTTTCTTT.

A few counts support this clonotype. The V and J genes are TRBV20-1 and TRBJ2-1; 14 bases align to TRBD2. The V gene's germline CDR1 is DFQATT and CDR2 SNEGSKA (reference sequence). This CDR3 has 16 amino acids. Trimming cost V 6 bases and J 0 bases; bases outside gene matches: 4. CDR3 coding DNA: TGCAGTGCAAGACTAGCGGGGGGGCCCTCCTACAATGAGCAGTTCTTC. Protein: CSARLAGGPSYNEQFF.

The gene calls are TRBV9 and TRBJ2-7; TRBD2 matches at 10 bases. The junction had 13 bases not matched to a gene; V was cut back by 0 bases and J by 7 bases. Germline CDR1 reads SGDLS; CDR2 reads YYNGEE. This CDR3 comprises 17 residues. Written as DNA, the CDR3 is TGTGCCAGCAGCGTAGGGACCGGGGGACTAGCGCTACTAGAGCAGTACTTC. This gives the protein CASSVGTGGLALLEQYF. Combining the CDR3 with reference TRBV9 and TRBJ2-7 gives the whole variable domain DSGVTQTPKHLITATGQRVTLRCSPRSGDLSVYWYQQSLDQGLQFLIQYYNGEERAKGNILERFSAQQFPDLHSELNLSSLELGDSALYFCASSVGTGGLALLEQYFGPGTRLTVT.

The CDR3 DNA reads as TGTGCCAGCAGTTTATCGTGGAGACAGGTCAATTCACCCCTCCACTTT. Translating it yields CASSLSWRQVNSPLHF. V gene TRBV27 combines with J gene TRBJ1-6; D might be TRBD1 (6 bases). Between the trimmed V and J ends, which lost 0 bases and 7 bases, there was a span of 13 bases. This CDR3 is 16 amino acids long. The germline V gene has CDR1 MNHEY and CDR2 SMNVEV (reference sequence).

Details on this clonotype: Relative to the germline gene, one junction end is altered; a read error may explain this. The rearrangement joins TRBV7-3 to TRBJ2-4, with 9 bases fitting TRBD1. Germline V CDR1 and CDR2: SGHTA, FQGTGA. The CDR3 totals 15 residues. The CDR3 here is CAGSSTGGAKNIQYF. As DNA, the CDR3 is TGTGCCGGCAGCTCGACAGGGGGTGCCAAAAACATTCAGTACTTC. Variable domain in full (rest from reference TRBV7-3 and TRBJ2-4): GAGVSQTPSNKVTEKGKYVELRCDPISGHTALYWYRQSLGQGPEFLIYFQGTGAADDSGLPNDRFFAVRPEGSVSTLKIQRTERGDSAVYLCAGSSTGGAKNIQYFGAGTRLSVL.